This T cell receptor (beta chain) derives from a study of OX40 agonist ivuxolimab in advanced cancers. Findings and limits, study-wide: Within 6 weeks, CD4+ and CD8+ blood T cells expanded clonally at 0.1 to 3.0 mg/kg.

The CDR3 covers 19 residues. V lost 4 bases and J lost 12; bases outside the gene matches: 21. CDR1 SEHNR and CDR2 FQNEAQ come from the germline V gene (reference sequence). The protocol was immunoSEQ multiplex PCR, while the TCRdb copy is restricted to in-frame clones and leaves out a portion. The sample has just over 60,000 clones, 87% seen once; the top ten hold 16%. As for this clone: The antigen is unknown.

The chain uses TRBV7-9 and TRBJ1-4; 12 bases map to TRBD1. This clonotype originated in an adult with an advanced solid tumor such as melanoma, head and neck, liver or kidney cancer. The sample in question was CD4+ or CD8+ T cells sorted from blood, obtained in a trial of the OX40 agonist ivuxolimab. The CDR3: CASSWGGTGGGGGSEELFF. The CDR3 coding sequence is TGTGCCAGCAGCTGGGGCGGGACAGGGGGCGGAGGCGGATCGGAGGAACTGTTTTTT.